This T cell receptor beta chain was recorded in a study of T cell responses to AZD1222 COVID-19 vaccine. Study-wide results and limits: Sampling that yielded the repertoires occurred only after the peak T cell response. Donors skewed white British and female; clonal diversity was possibly underestimated.

About this clone: Its antigen is not identified.

Germline CDR1 is ENHRY and CDR2 is SYGVKD. This CDR3 contains 15 residues. With 6 bases removed from V and 2 bases from J, the gap between germline ends came to 17 bases. Assay: immunoSEQ multiplex PCR; the TCRdb copy retains only in-frame clones and omits some. The top ten clones hold 5.5% to 7% of a sample with some 95,000 clones, around 85% of them seen once. Sample: peripheral blood, taken on day 0 of AZD1222 vaccination. The sequence derives from an adult in good health. The chain joins TRBV10-3 to TRBJ2-7; the D gene is possibly TRBD1 (5 bases). The CDR3 protein is CAIRGPDGLTYEQYF. DNA of the CDR3: TGTGCCATCAGGGGGCCGGACGGCTTAACCTACGAGCAGTACTTC.